The entry below describes one T cell receptor beta chain. The sample originates from a study of cytomegalovirus exposure and HLA in healthy donors. As for the donors, each was a healthy bone marrow donor. Primers: 60 Vbeta forward and 13 Jbeta reverse. The data were produced by immunoSEQ multiplex PCR, yet TCRdb's version contains in-frame clones alone and is incomplete. The repertoire holds 150,000 or so clones, with about 82% as singletons. CDR3 length: 16 residues. Germline V gene lookup returns CDR1 SNHLY and CDR2 FYNNEI. Trimming at V came to 9 bases and at J to 4 bases, leaving 14 bases not matched to a gene.

Sample: PBMCs. The sequence derives from a woman between 18 and 30 years old in good health and CMV-seronegative. This chain connects TRBV2 to TRBJ2-3; 9 positions agree with TRBD2. CDR3 in amino acids: CARSLGAGGQPDTQYF. CDR3 coding DNA: TGTGCCAGGAGTCTTGGGGCGGGAGGGCAGCCAGATACGCAGTATTTT.